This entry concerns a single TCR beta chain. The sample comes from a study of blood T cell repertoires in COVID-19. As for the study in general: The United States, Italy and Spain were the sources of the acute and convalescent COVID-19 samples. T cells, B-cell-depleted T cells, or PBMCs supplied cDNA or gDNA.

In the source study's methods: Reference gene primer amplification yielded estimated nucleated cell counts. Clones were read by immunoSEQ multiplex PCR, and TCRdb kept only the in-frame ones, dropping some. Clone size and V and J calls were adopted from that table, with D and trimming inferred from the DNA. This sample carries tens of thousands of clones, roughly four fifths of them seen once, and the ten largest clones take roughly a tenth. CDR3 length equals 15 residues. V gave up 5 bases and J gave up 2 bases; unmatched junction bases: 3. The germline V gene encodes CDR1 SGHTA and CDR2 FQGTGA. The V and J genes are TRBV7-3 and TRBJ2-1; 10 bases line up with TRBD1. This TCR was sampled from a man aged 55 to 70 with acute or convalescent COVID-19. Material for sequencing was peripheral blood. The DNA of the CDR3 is TGTGCCAGCAGCGTGACAGGGGGCACCTACAATGAGCAGTTCTTC. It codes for CASSVTGGTYNEQFF.